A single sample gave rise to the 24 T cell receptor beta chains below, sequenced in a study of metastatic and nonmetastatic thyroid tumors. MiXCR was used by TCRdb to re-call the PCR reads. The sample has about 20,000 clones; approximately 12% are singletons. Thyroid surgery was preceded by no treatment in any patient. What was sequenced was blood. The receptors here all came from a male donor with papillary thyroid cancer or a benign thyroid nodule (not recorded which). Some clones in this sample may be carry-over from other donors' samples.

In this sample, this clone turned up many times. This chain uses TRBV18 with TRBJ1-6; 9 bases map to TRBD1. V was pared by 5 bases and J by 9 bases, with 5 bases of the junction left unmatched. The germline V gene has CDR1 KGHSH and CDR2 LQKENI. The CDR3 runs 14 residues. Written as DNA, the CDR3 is TGTGCCAGCTCAAAGGGACAGGGTACTTCACCCCTCCACTTT. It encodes CASSKGQGTSPLHF.

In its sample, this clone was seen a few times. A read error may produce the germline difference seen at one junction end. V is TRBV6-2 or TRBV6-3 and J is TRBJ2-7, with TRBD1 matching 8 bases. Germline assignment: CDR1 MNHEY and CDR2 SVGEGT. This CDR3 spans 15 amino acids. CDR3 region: CASSYIGQGSNEQYF. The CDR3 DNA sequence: TGTGCCAGCAGTTACATTGGACAGGGCTCCAACGAGCAGTACTTC.

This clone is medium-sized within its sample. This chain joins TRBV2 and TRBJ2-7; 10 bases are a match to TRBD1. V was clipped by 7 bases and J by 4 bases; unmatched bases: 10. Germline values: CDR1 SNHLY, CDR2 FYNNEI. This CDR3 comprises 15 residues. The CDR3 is CASNPDRGVSYEQYF. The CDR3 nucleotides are TGTGCCAGCAACCCGGACAGGGGGGTTTCATACGAGCAGTACTTC.

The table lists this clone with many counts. CDR3 in amino acids: CASSFLPGQGVGGIDTGELFF. The CDR3 DNA follows: TGTGCCAGCAGTTTTCTACCGGGACAGGGGGTCGGAGGTATCGACACCGGGGAGCTGTTTTTT. The genes are TRBV27 and TRBJ2-2; TRBD1 agrees at 11 bases. V was clipped by 3 bases and J by 3 bases; unmatched bases: 18. The CDR3 spans 21 residues. Germline CDR1 MNHEY, CDR2 SMNVEV (reference sequence).

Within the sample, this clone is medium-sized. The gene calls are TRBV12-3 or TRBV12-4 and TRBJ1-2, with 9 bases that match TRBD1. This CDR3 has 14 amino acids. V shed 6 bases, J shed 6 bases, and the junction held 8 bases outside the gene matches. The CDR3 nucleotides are TGTGCCAGCAGGACTACAGGGGGCCGGGATGGCTACACCTTC. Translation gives CASRTTGGRDGYTF.

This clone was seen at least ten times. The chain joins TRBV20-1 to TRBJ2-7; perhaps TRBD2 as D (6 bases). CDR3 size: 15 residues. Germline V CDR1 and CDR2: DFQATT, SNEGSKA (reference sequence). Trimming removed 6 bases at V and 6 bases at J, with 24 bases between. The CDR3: CSAERPGLSFSEQYF. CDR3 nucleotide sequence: TGCAGTGCCGAGAGACCGGGACTCTCGTTCTCCGAGCAGTACTTC.

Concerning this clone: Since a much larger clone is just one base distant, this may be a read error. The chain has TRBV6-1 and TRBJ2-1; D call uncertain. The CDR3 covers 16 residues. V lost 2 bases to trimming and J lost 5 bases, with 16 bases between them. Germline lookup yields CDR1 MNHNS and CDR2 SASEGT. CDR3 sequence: CASSEFLAVNNNEQFF. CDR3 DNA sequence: TGTGCCAGCAGTGAATTTCTGGCGGTTAACAACAATGAGCAGTTCTTC.

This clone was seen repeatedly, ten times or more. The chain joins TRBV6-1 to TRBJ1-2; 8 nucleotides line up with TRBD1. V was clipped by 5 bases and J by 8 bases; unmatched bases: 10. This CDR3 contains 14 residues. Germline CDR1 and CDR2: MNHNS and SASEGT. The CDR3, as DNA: TGTGCCAGCAGTACCTACGACAGGGGAGGAGGCTACACCTTC. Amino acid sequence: CASSTYDRGGGYTF.

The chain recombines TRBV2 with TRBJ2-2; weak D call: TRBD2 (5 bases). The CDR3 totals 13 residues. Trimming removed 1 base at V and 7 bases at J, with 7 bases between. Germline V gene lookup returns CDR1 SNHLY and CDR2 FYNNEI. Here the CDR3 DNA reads TGTGCCAGCAGTGAAGGGAGGCGCGGGGAGCTGTTTTTT. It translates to CASSEGRRGELFF.

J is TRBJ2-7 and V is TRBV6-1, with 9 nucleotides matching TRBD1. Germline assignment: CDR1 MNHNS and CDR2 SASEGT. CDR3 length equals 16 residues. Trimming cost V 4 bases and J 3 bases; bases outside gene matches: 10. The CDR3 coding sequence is TGTGCCAGCAGTGCAAGGGACAGGGTTGGGAGCTACGAGCAGTACTTC. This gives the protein CASSARDRVGSYEQYF.

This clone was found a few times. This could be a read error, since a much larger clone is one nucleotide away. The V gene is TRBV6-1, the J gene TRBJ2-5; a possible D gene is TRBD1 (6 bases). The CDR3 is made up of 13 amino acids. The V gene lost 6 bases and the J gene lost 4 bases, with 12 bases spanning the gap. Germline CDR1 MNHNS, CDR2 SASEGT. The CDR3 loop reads CASSLQGRETQYF. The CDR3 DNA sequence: TGTGCCAGCAGCCTACAGGGACGAGAGACCCAGTACTTC.

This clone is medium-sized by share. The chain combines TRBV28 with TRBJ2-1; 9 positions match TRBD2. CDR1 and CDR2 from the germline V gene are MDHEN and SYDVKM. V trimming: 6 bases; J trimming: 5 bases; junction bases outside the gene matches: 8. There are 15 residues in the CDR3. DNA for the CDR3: TGTGCCAGCAGCCCCGTGGGACTAGCTGACAATGAGCAGTTCTTC. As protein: CASSPVGLADNEQFF.

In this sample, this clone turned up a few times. The CDR3 nucleotides read TGTGCCAGCAGAACCCGCGGTGGGACAGCTACCTATGGCTACACCTTC. Amino acids: CASRTRGGTATYGYTF. The chain carries TRBV6-1 and TRBJ1-2; 7 positions match TRBD1. V lost 6 bases and J lost 4; bases outside the gene matches: 14. From germline, CDR1 is MNHNS and CDR2 SASEGT. This CDR3 spans 16 amino acids.

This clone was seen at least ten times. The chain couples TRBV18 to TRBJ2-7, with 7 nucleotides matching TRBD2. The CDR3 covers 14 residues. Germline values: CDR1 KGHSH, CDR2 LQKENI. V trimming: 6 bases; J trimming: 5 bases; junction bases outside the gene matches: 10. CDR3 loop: CASSRREGTHEQYF. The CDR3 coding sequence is TGTGCCAGCTCCCGCAGGGAGGGGACCCACGAGCAGTACTTC.

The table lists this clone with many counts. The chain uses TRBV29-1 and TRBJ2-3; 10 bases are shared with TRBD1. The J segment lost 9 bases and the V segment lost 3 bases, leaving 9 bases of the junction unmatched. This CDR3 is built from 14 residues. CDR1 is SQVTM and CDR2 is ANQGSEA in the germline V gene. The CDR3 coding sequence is TGCAGCGTTGACTCCAGACAGGGGGCGAGGACGCAGTATTTT. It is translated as CSVDSRQGARTQYF.

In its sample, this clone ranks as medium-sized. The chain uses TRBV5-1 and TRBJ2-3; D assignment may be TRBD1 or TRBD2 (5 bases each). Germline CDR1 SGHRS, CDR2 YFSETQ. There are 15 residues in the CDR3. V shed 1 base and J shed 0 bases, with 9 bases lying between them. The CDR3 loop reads CASSLLGASTDTQYF. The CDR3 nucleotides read TGCGCCAGCAGCTTGCTCGGGGCTAGCACAGATACGCAGTATTTT.

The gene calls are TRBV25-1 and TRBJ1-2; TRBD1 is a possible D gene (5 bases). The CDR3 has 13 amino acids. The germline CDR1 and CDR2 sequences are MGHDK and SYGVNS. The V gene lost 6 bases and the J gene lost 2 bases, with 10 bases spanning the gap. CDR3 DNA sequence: TGTGCCAGCAGCCCGGGGACGAACTATGGCTACACCTTC. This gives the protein CASSPGTNYGYTF.

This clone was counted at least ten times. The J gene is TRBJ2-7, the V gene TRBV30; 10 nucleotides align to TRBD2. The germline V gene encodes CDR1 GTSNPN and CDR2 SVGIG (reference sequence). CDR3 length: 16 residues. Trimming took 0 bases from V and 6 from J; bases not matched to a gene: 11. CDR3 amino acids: CAWSVWASGSSAEQYF. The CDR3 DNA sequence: TGTGCCTGGAGTGTATGGGCTAGCGGGAGCTCTGCCGAGCAGTACTTC.

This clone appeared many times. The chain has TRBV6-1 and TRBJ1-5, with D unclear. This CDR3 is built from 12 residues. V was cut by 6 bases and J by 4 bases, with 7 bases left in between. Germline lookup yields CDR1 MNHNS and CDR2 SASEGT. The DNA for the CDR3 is TGTGCCAGCAGGTCCTTGAATCAGCCCCAGCATTTT. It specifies CASRSLNQPQHF.

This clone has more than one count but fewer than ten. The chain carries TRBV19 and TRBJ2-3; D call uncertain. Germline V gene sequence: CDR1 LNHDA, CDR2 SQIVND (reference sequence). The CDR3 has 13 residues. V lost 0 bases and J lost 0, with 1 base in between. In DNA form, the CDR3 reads TGTGCCAGTAGTATAGACAGCACAGATACGCAGTATTTT. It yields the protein CASSIDSTDTQYF.

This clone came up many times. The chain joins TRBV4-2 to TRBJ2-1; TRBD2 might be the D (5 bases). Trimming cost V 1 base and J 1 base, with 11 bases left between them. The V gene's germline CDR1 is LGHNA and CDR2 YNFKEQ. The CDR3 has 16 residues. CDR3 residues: CASSQALSGSYNEQFF. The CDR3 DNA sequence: TGTGCCAGCAGCCAAGCCCTATCGGGGTCCTACAATGAGCAGTTCTTC.

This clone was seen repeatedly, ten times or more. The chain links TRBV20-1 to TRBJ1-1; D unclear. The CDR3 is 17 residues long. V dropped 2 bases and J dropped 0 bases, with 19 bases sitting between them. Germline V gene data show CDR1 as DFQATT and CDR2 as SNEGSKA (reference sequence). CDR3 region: CSARPPGRVGMNTEAFF. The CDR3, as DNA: TGCAGTGCTAGACCTCCAGGACGGGTGGGCATGAACACTGAAGCTTTCTTT.

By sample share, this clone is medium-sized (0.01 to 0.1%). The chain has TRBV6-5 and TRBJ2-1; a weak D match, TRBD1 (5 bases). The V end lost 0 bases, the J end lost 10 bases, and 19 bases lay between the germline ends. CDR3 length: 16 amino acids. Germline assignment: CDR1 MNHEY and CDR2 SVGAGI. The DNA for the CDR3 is TGTGCCAGCAGTTACTCCCCTGCACAGGCCACTCAAGAGCAGTTCTTC. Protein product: CASSYSPAQATQEQFF.

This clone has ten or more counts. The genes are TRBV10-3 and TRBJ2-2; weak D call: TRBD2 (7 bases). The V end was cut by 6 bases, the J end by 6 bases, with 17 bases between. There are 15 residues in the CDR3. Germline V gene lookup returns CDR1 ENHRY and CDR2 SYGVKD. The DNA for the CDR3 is TGTGCCATCAGCAGAGGACTAGAGGGGGCCGGGGAGCTGTTTTTT. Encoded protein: CAISRGLEGAGELFF.